This section outlines one TCR beta chain sequence together with its context. Its specificity is not known. The data were obtained in a study of shared clonotypes between healthy human individuals. The test was conducted at deep level. The method was immunoSEQ multiplex PCR; TCRdb's version includes in-frame clones alone and lacks a portion of them. The sample lists 560,000 or so clones; about 96% were seen once. Cells designated naive CD8 were CD45RO-negative and were positively selected for CCR7, with terminally differentiated effector memory CD45RA+ cells excluded. The CDR3 loop spans 16 amino acids. V was pared by 3 bases and J by 7 bases, with 10 bases of the junction left unmatched. CDR1 is SGHTA, CDR2 FQGNSA, per germline. The study, taken as a whole, reports: Blood alone was sampled, and tissue repertoires likely differ. Rarefaction showed sorted-subset sequencing was incomplete despite large depth. Clonotype sharing among donors was thought likely to change with sequencing depth.

V and J are TRBV7-2 and TRBJ2-7; 12 bases agree with TRBD2. Material: naive CD8+ T cells sorted from blood. The receptor comes from a woman aged 25 to 39 in good health. The CDR3 loop reads CASSFYSSGRAGEQYF. DNA of the CDR3: TGTGCCAGCAGCTTTTATTCTAGCGGGAGGGCAGGGGAGCAGTACTTC.